The sequence of this T cell receptor (beta chain) was determined in a study of siplizumab effects on memory and regulatory T cells. Findings and limits, study-wide: Naive T cells apparently outstripped memory cells in diversity and seemed major alloresponse contributors.

The V end was cut by 5 bases, the J end by 3 bases, with 14 bases between. The CDR3 has 14 residues. In germline, CDR1 is MNHNY, CDR2 SVGAGI (reference sequence). Comments on this clone: The target antigen is unknown.

Data came from immunoSEQ multiplex PCR; TCRdb stores just in-frame clones and leaves some out. The sample lists roughly 100,000 clones, 93% occurring once. The source material was CD8+ T cells sorted from blood. This clonotype was sampled from a human donor in good health. This sequence joins TRBV6-6 and TRBJ2-7; tentatively, D is TRBD2 (6 bases). CDR3 sequence: CASSHRRDHYEQYF. CDR3 DNA sequence: TGTGCCAGCAGTCACCGGAGGGACCACTACGAGCAGTACTTC.